This TCR beta chain was retrieved from a study of blood T cell repertoires in COVID-19. Study as a whole: Acute-phase and convalescent COVID-19 samples originated in the United States, Italy and Spain. Sample material is recorded as cDNA or gDNA derived from T cells, B-cell-depleted T cells, or PBMCs.

V lost 6 bases and J lost 6, with 14 bases in between. Germline loops: CDR1 MNHEY, CDR2 SMNVEV (reference sequence). This CDR3 region has 13 residues. Per the original methods: Estimated nucleated cell counts came from reference gene primer amplification. TCRdb's copy holds only in-frame clones and misses some; the assay was immunoSEQ multiplex PCR. V, J and clone size were drawn from that table, and D and trimming were deduced from the DNA. Of approximately 150,000 clones in the sample, over 70% were seen once. Sequencing used peripheral blood. This chain uses TRBV27 with TRBJ2-5, with D perhaps matching TRBD2 (6 bases). This receptor was identified in a man in his fifties with active or convalescent COVID-19. CDR3: CASRVLGGQTQYF. The DNA for the CDR3 is TGTGCCAGCAGAGTCCTGGGGGGACAGACCCAGTACTTC.